The present T cell receptor beta chain was sequenced within a study of blood T cell repertoires in COVID-19. Study context: Specimens from acute and convalescent COVID-19 originated in the United States, Italy and Spain. T cells, B-cell-depleted T cells, or PBMCs provided the cDNA or gDNA that served as material.

V shed 1 base and J shed 4 bases, with 4 bases lying between them. This CDR3 is 12 amino acids long. The V gene's germline CDR1 is SGHNT and CDR2 YYREEE (reference sequence). In the authors' methods: The authors estimated nucleated cell counts from reference gene primer amplification. Using immunoSEQ multiplex PCR, the repertoire was profiled, and TCRdb retains in-frame clones only, with some absent. The V and J calls and clone size are taken from that table; D and trimming were inferred from the DNA. The repertoire holds approximately 50,000 clones, roughly nine tenths seen once, with about 3.8% in the top ten. This clone was counted a single time.

J is TRBJ2-3 and V is TRBV5-4; D gene ambiguous. Specimen: peripheral blood. This sequence was found in a human donor in a cohort sampled during active COVID-19. The CDR3 sequence: CASSLYSDTQYF. CDR3 nucleotide sequence: TGTGCCAGCAGCTTGTACTCAGATACGCAGTATTTT.